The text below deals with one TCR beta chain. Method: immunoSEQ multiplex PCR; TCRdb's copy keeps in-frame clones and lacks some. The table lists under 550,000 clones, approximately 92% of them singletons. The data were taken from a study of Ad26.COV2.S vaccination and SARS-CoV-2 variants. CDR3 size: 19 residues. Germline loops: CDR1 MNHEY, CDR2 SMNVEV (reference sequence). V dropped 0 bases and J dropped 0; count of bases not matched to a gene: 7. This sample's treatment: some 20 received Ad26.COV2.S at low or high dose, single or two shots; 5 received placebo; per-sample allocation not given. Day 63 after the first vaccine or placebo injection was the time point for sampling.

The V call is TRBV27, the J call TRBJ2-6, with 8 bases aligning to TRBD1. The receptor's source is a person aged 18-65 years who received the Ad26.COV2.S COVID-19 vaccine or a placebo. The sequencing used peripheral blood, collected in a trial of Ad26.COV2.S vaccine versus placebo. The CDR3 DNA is TGTGCCAGCAGTTTATCGACACAGGGGGGACACTCTGGGGCCAACGTCCTGACTTTC. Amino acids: CASSLSTQGGHSGANVLTF.